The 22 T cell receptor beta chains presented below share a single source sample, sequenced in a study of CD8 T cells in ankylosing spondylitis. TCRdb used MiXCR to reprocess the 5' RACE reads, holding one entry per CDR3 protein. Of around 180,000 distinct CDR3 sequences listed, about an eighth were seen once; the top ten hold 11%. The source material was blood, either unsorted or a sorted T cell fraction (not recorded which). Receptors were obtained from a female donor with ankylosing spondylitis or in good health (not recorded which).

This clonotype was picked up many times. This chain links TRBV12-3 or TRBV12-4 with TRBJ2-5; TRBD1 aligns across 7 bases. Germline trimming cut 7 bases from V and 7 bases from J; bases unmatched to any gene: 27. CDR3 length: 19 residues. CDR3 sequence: CASIQSRGQFYFEVGTQYF. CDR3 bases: TGTGCCAGCATCCAAAGTCGGGGACAGTTTTACTTCGAGGTCGGGACCCAGTACTTC.

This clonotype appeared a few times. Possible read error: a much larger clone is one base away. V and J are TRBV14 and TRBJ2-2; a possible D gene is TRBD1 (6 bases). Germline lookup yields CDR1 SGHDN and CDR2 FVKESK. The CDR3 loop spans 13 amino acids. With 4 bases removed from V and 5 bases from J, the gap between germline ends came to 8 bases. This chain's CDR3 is CASSPQGTGELFF. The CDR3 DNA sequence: TGTGCCAGCAGCCCACAGGGAACCGGGGAGCTGTTTTTT.

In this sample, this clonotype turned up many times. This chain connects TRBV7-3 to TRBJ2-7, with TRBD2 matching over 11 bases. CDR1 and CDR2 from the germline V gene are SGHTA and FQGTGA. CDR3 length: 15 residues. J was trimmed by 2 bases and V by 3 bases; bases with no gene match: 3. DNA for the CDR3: TGTGCCAGCAGCTTGGGACTAGCGGTTCCCTACGAGCAGTACTTC. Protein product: CASSLGLAVPYEQYF.

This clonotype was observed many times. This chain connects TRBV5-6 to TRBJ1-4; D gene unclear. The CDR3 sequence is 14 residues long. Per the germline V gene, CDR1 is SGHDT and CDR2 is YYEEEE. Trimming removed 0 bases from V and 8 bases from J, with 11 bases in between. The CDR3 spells CASSLVGNAEKLFF. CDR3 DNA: TGTGCCAGCAGCTTGGTCGGGAATGCGGAAAAACTGTTTTTT.

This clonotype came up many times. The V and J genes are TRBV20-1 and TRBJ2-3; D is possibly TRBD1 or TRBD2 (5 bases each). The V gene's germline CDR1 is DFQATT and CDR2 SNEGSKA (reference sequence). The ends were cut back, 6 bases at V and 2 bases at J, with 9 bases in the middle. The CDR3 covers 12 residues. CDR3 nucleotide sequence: TGCAGTGCAGGGGACCTCACAGATACGCAGTATTTT. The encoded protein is CSAGDLTDTQYF.

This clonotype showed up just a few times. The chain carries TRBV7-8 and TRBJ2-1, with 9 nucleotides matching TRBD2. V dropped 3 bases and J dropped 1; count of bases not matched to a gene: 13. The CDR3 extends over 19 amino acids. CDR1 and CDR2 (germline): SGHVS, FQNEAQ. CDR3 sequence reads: CASSLPLAGSVESYNEQFF. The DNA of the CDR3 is TGTGCCAGCAGCTTGCCGCTAGCGGGGTCGGTTGAATCCTACAATGAGCAGTTCTTC.

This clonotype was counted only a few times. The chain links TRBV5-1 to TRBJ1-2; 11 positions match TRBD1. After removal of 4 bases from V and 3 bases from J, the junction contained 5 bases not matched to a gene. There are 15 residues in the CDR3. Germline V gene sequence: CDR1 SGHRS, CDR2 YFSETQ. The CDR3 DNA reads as TGCGCCAGCAGCAGGGACAGGGGGATGGACTATGGCTACACCTTC. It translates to CASSRDRGMDYGYTF.

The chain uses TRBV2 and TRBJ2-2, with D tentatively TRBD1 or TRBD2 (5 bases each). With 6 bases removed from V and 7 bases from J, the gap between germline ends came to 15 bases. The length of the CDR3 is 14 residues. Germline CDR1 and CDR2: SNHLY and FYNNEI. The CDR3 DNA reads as TGTGCCAGCAGCCGGGACGGTGGTGGCGGGGAGCTGTTTTTT. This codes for CASSRDGGGGELFF.

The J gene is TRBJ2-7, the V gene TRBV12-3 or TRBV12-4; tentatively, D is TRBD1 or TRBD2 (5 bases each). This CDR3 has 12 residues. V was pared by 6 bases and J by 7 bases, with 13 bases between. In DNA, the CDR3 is TGTGCCAGCAGCTCTCAGAGGGGTGAGCAGTACTTC. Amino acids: CASSSQRGEQYF.

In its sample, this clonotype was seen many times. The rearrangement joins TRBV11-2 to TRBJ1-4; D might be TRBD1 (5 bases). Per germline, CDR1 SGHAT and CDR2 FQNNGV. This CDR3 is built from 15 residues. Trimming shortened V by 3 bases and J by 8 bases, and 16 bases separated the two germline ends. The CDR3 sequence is CASSLTPNGGEKLFF. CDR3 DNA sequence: TGTGCCAGCAGCTTGACACCCAACGGGGGGGAAAAACTGTTTTTT.

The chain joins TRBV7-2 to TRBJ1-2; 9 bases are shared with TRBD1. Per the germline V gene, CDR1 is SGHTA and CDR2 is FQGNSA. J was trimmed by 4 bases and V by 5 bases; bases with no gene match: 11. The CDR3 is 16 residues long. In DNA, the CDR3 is TGTGCCAGCAGCGTTACCAGGACAGGGGTGGGCTATGGCTACACCTTC. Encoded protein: CASSVTRTGVGYGYTF.

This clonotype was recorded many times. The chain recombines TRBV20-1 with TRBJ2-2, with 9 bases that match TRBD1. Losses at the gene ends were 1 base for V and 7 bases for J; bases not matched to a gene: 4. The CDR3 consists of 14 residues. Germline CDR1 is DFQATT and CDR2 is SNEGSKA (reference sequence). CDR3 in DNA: TGCAGTGCTAGAGTAGGACAGGGGTACGGGGAGCTGTTTTTT. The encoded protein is CSARVGQGYGELFF.

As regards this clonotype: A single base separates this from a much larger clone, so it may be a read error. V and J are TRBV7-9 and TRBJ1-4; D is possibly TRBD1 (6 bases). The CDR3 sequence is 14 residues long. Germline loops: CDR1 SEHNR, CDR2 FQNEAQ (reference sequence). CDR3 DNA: TGTGCCAACAGCCCCACAGGGCGGAATGAAAAACTGTTTTTT. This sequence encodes CANSPTGRNEKLFF.

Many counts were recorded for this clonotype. The CDR3 is CASSYRTVQETQYF. CDR3 bases: TGCGCCAGCAGCTATAGGACAGTCCAAGAGACCCAGTACTTC. V gene TRBV5-1 combines with J gene TRBJ2-5; D is possibly TRBD1 (6 bases). The CDR3 is 14 amino acids. V gave up 3 bases and J gave up 1 base, with 10 bases separating them. The germline CDR1 and CDR2 sequences are SGHRS and YFSETQ.

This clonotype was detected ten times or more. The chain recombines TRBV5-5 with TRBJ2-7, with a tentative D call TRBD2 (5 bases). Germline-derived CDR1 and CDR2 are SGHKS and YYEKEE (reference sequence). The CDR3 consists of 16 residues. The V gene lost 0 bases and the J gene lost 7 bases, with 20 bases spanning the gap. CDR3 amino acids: CASSLGGSLRRGEQYF. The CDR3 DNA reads TGTGCCAGCAGCTTGGGAGGCAGCCTTCGACGAGGGGAGCAGTACTTC.

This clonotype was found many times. The CDR3 region is CASSLQGGAKNIQYF. The CDR3 nucleotides are TGTGCCAGCAGCCTACAGGGAGGAGCCAAAAACATTCAGTACTTC. The V and J genes are TRBV12-3 or TRBV12-4 and TRBJ2-4; D tentatively fits TRBD1 or TRBD2 (6 bases each). Trimming cost V 6 bases and J 0 bases, with 12 bases left between them. The CDR3 runs to 15 residues.

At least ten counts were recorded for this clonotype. CDR3 sequence: CASSTLRQGRTMNEQFF. The CDR3 region has the DNA TGTGCCAGTAGTACCCTAAGACAGGGGCGAACTATGAATGAGCAGTTCTTC. This chain connects TRBV19 to TRBJ2-1; TRBD1 aligns across 8 bases. V lost 4 bases to trimming and J lost 7 bases; unmatched junction nucleotides: 15. CDR1 LNHDA and CDR2 SQIVND come from the germline V gene (reference sequence). This CDR3 has 17 amino acids.

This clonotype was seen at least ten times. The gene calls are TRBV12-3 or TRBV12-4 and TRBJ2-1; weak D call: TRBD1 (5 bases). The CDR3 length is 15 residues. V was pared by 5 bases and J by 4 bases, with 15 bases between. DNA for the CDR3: TGTGCCAGCAGTGGGGTGGGGCTAGGGTACAATGAGCAGTTCTTC. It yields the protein CASSGVGLGYNEQFF.

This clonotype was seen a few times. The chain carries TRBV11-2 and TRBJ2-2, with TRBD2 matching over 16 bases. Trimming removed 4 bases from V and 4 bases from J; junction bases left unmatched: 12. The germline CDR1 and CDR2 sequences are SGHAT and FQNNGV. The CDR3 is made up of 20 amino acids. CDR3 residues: CASSWMFSGTSGRGTGELFF. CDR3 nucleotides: TGTGCCAGCAGCTGGATGTTTTCCGGGACTAGCGGGAGGGGCACCGGGGAGCTGTTTTTT.

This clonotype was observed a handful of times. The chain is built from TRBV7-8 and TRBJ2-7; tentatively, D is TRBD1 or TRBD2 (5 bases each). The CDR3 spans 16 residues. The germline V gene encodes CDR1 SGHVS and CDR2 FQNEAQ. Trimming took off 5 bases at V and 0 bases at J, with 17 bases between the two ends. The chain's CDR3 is CASSPQGVRVSYEQYF. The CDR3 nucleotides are TGTGCCAGCAGCCCCCAGGGTGTGAGGGTCTCCTACGAGCAGTACTTC.

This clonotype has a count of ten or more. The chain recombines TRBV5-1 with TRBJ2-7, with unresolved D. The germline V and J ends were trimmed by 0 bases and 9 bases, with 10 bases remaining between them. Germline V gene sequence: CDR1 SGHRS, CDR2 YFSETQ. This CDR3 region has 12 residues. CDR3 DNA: TGCGCCAGCAGCTTGGTTCGGTGGGGGCAGTACTTC. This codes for CASSLVRWGQYF.

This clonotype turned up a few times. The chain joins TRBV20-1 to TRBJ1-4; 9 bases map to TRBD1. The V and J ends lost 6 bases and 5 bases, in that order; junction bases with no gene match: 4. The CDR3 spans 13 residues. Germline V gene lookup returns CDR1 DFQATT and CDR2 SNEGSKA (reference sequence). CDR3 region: CSASQGANEKLFF. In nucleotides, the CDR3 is TGCAGTGCCTCACAGGGGGCGAATGAAAAACTGTTTTTT.